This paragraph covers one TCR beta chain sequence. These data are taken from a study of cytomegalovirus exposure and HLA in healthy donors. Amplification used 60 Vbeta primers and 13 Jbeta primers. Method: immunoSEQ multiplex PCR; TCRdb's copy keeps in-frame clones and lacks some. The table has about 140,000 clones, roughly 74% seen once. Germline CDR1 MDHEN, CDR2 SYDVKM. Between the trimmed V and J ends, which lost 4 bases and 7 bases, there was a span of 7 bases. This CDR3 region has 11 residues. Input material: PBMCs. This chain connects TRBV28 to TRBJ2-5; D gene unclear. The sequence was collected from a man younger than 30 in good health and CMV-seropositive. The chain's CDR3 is CASSSPRTQYF. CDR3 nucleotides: TGTGCCAGCAGTTCCCCCCGGACCCAGTACTTC.